This T cell receptor (beta chain) is drawn from a study of shared clonotypes between healthy human individuals. Study context: Each donor's CD4 naive and CD4 memory cells filled three plates apiece, CD8 naive two, and CD8 memory one. Overall study results and limits: Represented diversity (both genetic and exposure-history) was limited by the small number of donors. Inspection by rarefaction showed sorted-subset sequencing to be incomplete despite large depth.

V lost 3 bases, J lost 4 bases, and 28 bases lay in between. Germline V lookup: CDR1 WNHNN, CDR2 SYGVQD (reference sequence). The length of the CDR3 is 19 residues. This clone was recorded once. Its antigen is not known. Sorted subsets were amplified in replicate PCRs using around 0.2 ug DNA, 30,000 to 35,000 T cell genomes. Data came from immunoSEQ multiplex PCR; TCRdb stores just in-frame clones and leaves some out. This sample has around 2,100,000 clones; about 95% occur once, and the top ten carry 0.9% to 1.5%. CD45RO-negative cells were positively selected for CCR7, leaving out terminally differentiated effector memory CD45RA+ cells.

The source is a young man in good health. Sample: naive CD8+ T cells sorted from blood. The chain uses TRBV10-1 and TRBJ2-7; D may correspond to TRBD1 or TRBD2 (5 bases each). The chain's CDR3 is CASSERNGGHHPLTYEQYF. The CDR3 DNA sequence: TGCGCCAGCAGTGAAAGGAATGGAGGACACCATCCCCTCACTTACGAGCAGTACTTC.